The 11 T cell receptor beta chains below all came from one sample that was sequenced in a study of technical replicates of blood from several donors. Sequenced by immunoSEQ multiplex PCR; TCRdb stores in-frame clones only, minus some. The table shows about 75,000 clones, with 75% to 95% occurring only once. Sequencing was performed on T cells isolated from PBMCs. Receptors were obtained from a human donor in good health. Some clones in this sample may be carry-over from other donors' samples.

The chain has TRBV10-1 and TRBJ1-3; D remains ambiguous. The germline V gene has CDR1 WNHNN and CDR2 SYGVQD (reference sequence). V lost 4 bases and J lost 3, with 16 bases in between. The CDR3 loop spans 16 amino acids. The CDR3 loop reads CASSGSRRDYGNTIYF. The CDR3 bases are TGCGCCAGCAGTGGGTCGCGAAGAGATTATGGAAACACCATATATTTT.

The rearrangement uses TRBV6-6 and TRBJ1-1; TRBD1 might be the D (5 bases). This CDR3 is 14 amino acids long. Germline V gene lookup returns CDR1 MNHNY and CDR2 SVGAGI (reference sequence). V lost 11 bases to trimming and J lost 0 bases, with 16 bases between them. CDR3 sequence: CACGAGRMNTEAFF. For the CDR3, the DNA is TGTGCCTGCGGAGCGGGACGGATGAACACTGAAGCTTTCTTT.

The rearrangement links TRBV28 to TRBJ2-7; 10 nucleotides align to TRBD1. The CDR3 runs 14 residues. Germline loops: CDR1 MDHEN, CDR2 SYDVKM. The ends lost 5 bases at V and 3 bases at J; junction bases unmatched: 4. This CDR3 reads CASSDRGHFYEQYF. DNA of the CDR3: TGTGCCAGCAGTGACAGGGGGCATTTCTACGAGCAGTACTTC.

The gene calls are TRBV7-8 and TRBJ2-7; 8 bases are a match to TRBD1. The CDR3 spans 16 residues. V shed 5 bases, J shed 2 bases, and the junction held 11 bases outside the gene matches. CDR1 is SGHVS and CDR2 is FQNEAQ in the germline V gene. The CDR3, as DNA: TGTGCCAGCAGCCCACTGGACCAGGGGGCCCCCTACGAGCAGTACTTC. This encodes CASSPLDQGAPYEQYF. Together with reference TRBV7-8 and TRBJ2-7, the CDR3 gives the full variable domain: GAGVSQSPRYKVAKRGQDVALRCDPISGHVSLFWYQQALGQGPEFLTYFQNEAQLDKSGLPSDRFFAERPEGSVSTLKIQRTQQEDSAVYLCASSPLDQGAPYEQYFGPGTRLTVT.

The V call is TRBV5-1, the J call TRBJ2-5; 8 nucleotides line up with TRBD1. V trimming: 2 bases; J trimming: 5 bases; junction bases outside the gene matches: 5. The CDR3 contains 14 residues. Germline CDR1 and CDR2: SGHRS and YFSETQ. The CDR3 spells CASSFPGQGETQYF. In nucleotides, the CDR3 is TGCGCCAGCAGCTTCCCCGGACAGGGTGAGACCCAGTACTTC. The full variable domain, with the rest looked up from reference TRBV5-1 and TRBJ2-5, is KAGVTQTPRYLIKTRGQQVTLSCSPISGHRSVSWYQQTPGQGLQFLFEYFSETQRNKGNFPGRFSGRQFSNSRSEMNVSTLELGDSALYLCASSFPGQGETQYFGPGTRLLVL.

CDR3 sequence reads: CASSSHTEYAEAFF. CDR3 sequence (DNA): TGTGCCAGCAGTTCCCACACGGAGTACGCTGAAGCTTTCTTT. This chain connects TRBV2 to TRBJ1-1; D gene ambiguous. Per the germline V gene, CDR1 is SNHLY and CDR2 is FYNNEI. V lost 5 bases to trimming and J lost 6 bases, with 16 bases between them. CDR3 length: 14 residues.

The chain joins TRBV6-4 to TRBJ2-7, with 7 bases aligning to TRBD1. The CDR3 runs 15 residues. Trimming removed 0 bases from V and 1 base from J; junction bases left unmatched: 3. CDR1 and CDR2 from the germline V gene are MRHNA and SNTAGT. CDR3 sequence (DNA): TGTGCCAGCAGTGACTCCAGACAGGGATCCTACGAGCAGTACTTC. As protein: CASSDSRQGSYEQYF.

Here the CDR3 reads CASSLVGGHNFYGYTF. CDR3 nucleotides: TGTGCCAGCAGCTTAGTGGGGGGGCACAATTTTTATGGCTACACCTTC. This sequence joins TRBV7-2 and TRBJ1-2, with a tentative D call TRBD1 (6 bases). The germline V gene has CDR1 SGHTA and CDR2 FQGNSA. V lost 1 base to trimming and J lost 5 bases, with 17 bases between them. The CDR3 consists of 16 residues.

The V gene is TRBV5-8, the J gene TRBJ1-2; 7 bases match TRBD1. Germline CDR1 reads SGHTS; CDR2 reads YDEGEE. The CDR3 sequence is 15 residues long. The trim removed 3 bases at V and 0 bases at J, leaving 5 bases unmatched. The CDR3 DNA sequence: TGTGCCAGCAGCTATTACAGGGGTGCTAACTATGGCTACACCTTC. This gives the protein CASSYYRGANYGYTF. The whole variable domain, filled in from reference TRBV5-8 and TRBJ1-2, reads EAGVTQSPTHLIKTRGQQATLRCSPISGHTSVYWYQQALGLGLQFLLWYDEGEERNRGNFPPRFSGRQFPNYSSELNVNALELEDSALYLCASSYYRGANYGYTFGSGTRLTVV.

This rearrangement joins TRBV28 to TRBJ2-7; TRBD2 matches at 11 bases. In germline, CDR1 is MDHEN, CDR2 SYDVKM. The CDR3 has 14 amino acids. The V segment lost 5 bases and the J segment 3 bases; nucleotides outside the gene matches: 3. CDR3 protein: CASSTLAGDYEQYF. Written as DNA, the CDR3 is TGTGCCAGCAGTACACTAGCGGGAGACTACGAGCAGTACTTC.

This sequence joins TRBV5-1 and TRBJ2-1, with TRBD2 matching over 9 bases. Germline V CDR1 and CDR2: SGHRS, YFSETQ. The CDR3 spans 12 residues. V was pared by 2 bases and J by 13 bases, with 4 bases of the junction left unmatched. This CDR3 reads CASSLSGGLQFF. CDR3 DNA: TGCGCCAGCAGCTTAAGCGGGGGGCTTCAGTTCTTC. The full variable domain, rest sourced from reference TRBV5-1 and TRBJ2-1, is KAGVTQTPRYLIKTRGQQVTLSCSPISGHRSVSWYQQTPGQGLQFLFEYFSETQRNKGNFPGRFSGRQFSNSRSEMNVSTLELGDSALYLCASSLSGGLQFFGPGTRLTVL.